This TCR delta chain comes out of a study of gammadelta T cells in human blood. Study observations and caveats: Right after birth, innate γδ T cells reportedly expanded polyclonally after microbial exposure.

With respect to this clone: Its antigen is unknown.

TCRdb redid the clone calls on the RT-PCR reads with CATT. The sample holds 500 or so delta-chain clones, approximately 30% seen once. CDR3 length equals 24 residues. V trimming: 0 bases; J trimming: 7 bases; junction bases outside the gene matches: 34. Germline values: CDR1 TSWWSYY, CDR2 QGS. This chain links TRDV1 with TRDJ1, with 8 bases lining up with TRDD2. The source is a human donor. Specimen: Vgamma9Vdelta2 gamma-delta T cells from adult blood. DNA of the CDR3: TGTGCTCTTGGGGAACTGCTCCCAACTTCCTACGGAGTGTCCATAGACTGGGATCCTATTAAACTCATCTTT. This sequence encodes CALGELLPTSYGVSIDWDPIKLIF.